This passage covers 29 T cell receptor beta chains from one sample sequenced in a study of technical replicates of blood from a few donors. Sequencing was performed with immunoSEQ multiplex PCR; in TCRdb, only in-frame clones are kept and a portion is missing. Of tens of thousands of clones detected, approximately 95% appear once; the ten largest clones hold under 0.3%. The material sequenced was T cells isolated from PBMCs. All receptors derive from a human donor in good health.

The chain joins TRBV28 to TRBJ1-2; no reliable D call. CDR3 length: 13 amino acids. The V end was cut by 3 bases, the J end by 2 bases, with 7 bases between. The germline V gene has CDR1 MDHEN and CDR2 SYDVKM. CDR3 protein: CASSFSVNYGYTF. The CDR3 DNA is TGTGCCAGCAGTTTCTCAGTGAACTATGGCTACACCTTC.

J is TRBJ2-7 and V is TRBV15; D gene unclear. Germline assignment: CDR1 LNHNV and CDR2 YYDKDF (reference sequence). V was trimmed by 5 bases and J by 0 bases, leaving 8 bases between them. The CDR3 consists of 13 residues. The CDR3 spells CATSPQDSYEQYF. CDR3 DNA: TGTGCCACCAGCCCTCAGGACTCCTACGAGCAGTACTTC.

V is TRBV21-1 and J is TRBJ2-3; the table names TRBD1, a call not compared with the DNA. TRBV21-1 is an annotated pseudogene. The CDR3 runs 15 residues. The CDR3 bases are TGTGCCAGCAGCAGACAGGGTGCCCCAACAGATACGCAGTATTTT. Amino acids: CASSRQGAPTDTQYF.

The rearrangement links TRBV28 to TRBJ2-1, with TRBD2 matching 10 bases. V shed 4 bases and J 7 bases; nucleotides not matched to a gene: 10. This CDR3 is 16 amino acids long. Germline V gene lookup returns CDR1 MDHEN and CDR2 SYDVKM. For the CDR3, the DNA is TGTGCCAGCAGTTCCCAAGCGGGAGGGCCTTATAATGAGCAGTTCTTC. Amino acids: CASSSQAGGPYNEQFF.

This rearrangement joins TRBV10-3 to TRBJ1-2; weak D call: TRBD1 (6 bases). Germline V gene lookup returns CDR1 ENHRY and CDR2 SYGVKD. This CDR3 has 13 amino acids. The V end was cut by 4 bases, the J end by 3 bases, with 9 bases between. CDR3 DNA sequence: TGTGCCATCAGTGGGACAGATTACTATGGCTACACCTTC. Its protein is CAISGTDYYGYTF.

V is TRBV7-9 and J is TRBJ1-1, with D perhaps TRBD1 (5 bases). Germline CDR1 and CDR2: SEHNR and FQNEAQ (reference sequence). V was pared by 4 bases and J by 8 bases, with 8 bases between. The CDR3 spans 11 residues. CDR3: CASSSDREAFF. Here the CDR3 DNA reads TGTGCCAGCAGCTCCGACAGAGAAGCTTTCTTT.

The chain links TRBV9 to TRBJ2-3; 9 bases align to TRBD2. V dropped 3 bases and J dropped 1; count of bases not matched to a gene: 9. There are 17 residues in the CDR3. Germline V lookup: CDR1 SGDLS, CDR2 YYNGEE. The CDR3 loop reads CASSATLAGVGTDTQYF. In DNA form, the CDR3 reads TGTGCCAGCAGCGCTACATTAGCGGGGGTGGGCACAGATACGCAGTATTTT.

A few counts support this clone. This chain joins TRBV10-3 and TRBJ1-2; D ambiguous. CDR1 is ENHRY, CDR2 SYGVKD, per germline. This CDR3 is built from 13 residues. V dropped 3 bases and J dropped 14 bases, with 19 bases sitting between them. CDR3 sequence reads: CAISESITTAGTF. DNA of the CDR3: TGTGCCATCAGTGAAAGCATCACCACCGCGGGAACCTTC.

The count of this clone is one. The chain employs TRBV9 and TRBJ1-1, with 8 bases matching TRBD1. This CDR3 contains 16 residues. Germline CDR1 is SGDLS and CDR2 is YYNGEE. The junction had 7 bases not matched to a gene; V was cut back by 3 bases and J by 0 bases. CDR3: CASSAPRGQVNTEAFF. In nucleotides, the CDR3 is TGTGCCAGCAGCGCCCCCCGGGGACAGGTGAACACTGAAGCTTTCTTT. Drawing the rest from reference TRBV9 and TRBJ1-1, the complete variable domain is DSGVTQTPKHLITATGQRVTLRCSPRSGDLSVYWYQQSLDQGLQFLIQYYNGEERAKGNILERFSAQQFPDLHSELNLSSLELGDSALYFCASSAPRGQVNTEAFFGQGTRLTVV.

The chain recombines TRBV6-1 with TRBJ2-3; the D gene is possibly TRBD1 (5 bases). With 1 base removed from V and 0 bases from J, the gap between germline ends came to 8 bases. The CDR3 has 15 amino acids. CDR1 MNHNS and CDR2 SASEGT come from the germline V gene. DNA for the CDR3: TGTGCCAGCAGTGAAGGTGGGGCAAGCACAGATACGCAGTATTTT. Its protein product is CASSEGGASTDTQYF.

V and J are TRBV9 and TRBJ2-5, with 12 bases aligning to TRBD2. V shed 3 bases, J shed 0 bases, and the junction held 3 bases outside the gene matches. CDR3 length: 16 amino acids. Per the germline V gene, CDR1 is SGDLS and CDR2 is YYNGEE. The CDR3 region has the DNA TGTGCCAGCAGCGCTACTAGCGGGGGGAACCAAGAGACCCAGTACTTC. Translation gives CASSATSGGNQETQYF.

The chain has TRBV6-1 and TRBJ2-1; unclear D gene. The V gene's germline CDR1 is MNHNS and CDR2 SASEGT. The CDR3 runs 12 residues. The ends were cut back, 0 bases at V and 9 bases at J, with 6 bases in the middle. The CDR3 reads CASSEAPGEQFF. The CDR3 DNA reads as TGTGCCAGCAGTGAAGCGCCAGGTGAGCAGTTCTTC.

This CDR3 is CVRSLGRTVRSNQPQHF. CDR3 DNA sequence: TGTGTCAGAAGCTTAGGTCGCACAGTACGAAGCAATCAGCCCCAGCATTTT. The chain combines TRBV7-5 with TRBJ1-5; TRBD1, the D gene given by the table, was not confirmed from the DNA. TRBV7-5 is a pseudogene segment. This CDR3 is 17 amino acids long.

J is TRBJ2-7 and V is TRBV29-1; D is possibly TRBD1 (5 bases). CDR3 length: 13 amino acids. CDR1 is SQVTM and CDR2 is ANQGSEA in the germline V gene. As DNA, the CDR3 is TGCAGTGCGATTGGTCTGGGGCCCTACGAGCAGTACTTC. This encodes CSAIGLGPYEQYF.

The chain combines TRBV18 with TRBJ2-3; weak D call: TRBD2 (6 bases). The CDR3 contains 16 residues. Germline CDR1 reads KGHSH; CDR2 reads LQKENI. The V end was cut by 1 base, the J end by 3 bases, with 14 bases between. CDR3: CASSPRSGRSTDTQYF. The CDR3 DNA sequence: TGTGCCAGCTCACCACGGTCAGGGAGGAGTACAGATACGCAGTATTTT.

Here the CDR3 reads CSVGTGGEQYF. The CDR3 bases are TGCAGCGTTGGGACAGGGGGCGAGCAGTACTTC. V and J are TRBV29-1 and TRBJ2-7, with TRBD1 matching over 10 bases. From germline, CDR1 is SQVTM and CDR2 ANQGSEA. Trimming removed 4 bases from V and 6 bases from J; junction bases left unmatched: 0. The CDR3 is 11 amino acids.

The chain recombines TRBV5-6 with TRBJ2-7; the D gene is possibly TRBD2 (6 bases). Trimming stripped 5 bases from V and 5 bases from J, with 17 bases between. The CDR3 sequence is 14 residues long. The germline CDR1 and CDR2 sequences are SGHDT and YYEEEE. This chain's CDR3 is CASRAGRRVHEQYF. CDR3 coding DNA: TGTGCCAGCAGGGCGGGACGGCGAGTCCACGAGCAGTACTTC. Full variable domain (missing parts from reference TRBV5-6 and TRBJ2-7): DAGVTQSPTHLIKTRGQQVTLRCSPKSGHDTVSWYQQALGQGPQFIFQYYEEEERQRGNFPDRFSGHQFPNYSSELNVNALLLGDSALYLCASRAGRRVHEQYFGPGTRLTVT.

CDR3 region: CASSRQGIYSRSGANVLTF. The CDR3 DNA sequence: TGTGCCAGTAGTCGTCAGGGGATCTATTCCCGATCTGGGGCCAACGTCCTGACTTTC. This chain uses TRBV19 with TRBJ2-6, with TRBD1 as a possible D gene (6 bases). The CDR3 has 19 residues. V was trimmed by 5 bases and J by 1 base, leaving 21 bases between them. The germline V gene has CDR1 LNHDA and CDR2 SQIVND (reference sequence). Looking up the rest from reference TRBV19 and TRBJ2-6 gives the full variable domain: DGGITQSPKYLFRKEGQNVTLSCEQNLNHDAMYWYRQDPGQGLRLIYYSQIVNDFQKGDIAEGYSVSREKKESFPLTVTSAQKNPTAFYLCASSRQGIYSRSGANVLTFGAGSRLTVL.

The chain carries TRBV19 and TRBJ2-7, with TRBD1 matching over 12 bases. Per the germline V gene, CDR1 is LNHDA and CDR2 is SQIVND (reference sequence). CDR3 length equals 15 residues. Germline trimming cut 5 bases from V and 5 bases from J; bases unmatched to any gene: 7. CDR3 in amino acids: CASSVPGTGGHEQYF. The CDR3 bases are TGTGCCAGTAGTGTTCCCGGGACAGGGGGCCACGAGCAGTACTTC.

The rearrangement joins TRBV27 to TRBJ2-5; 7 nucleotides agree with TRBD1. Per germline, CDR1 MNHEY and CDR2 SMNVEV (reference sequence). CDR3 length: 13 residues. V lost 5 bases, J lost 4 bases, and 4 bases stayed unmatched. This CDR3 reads CASSPQGRETQYF. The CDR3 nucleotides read TGTGCCAGCAGTCCACAGGGGCGAGAGACCCAGTACTTC.

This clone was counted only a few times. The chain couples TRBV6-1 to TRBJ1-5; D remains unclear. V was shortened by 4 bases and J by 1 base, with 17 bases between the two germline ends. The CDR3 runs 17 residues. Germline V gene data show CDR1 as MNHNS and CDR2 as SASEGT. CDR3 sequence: CASSGPRSGFSNQPQHF. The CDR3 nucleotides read TGTGCCAGCAGTGGCCCGCGGAGCGGGTTCAGCAATCAGCCCCAGCATTTT.

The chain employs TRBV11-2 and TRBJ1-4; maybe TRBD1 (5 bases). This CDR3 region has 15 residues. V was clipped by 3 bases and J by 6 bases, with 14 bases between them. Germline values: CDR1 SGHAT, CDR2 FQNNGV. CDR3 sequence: CASSFRGRGDEKLFF. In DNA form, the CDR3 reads TGTGCCAGCAGCTTCCGGGGCCGGGGGGATGAAAAACTGTTTTTT.

The CDR3 is CASSVAGVGYEQYF. Written as DNA, the CDR3 is TGTGCCAGCAGCGTAGCGGGTGTAGGCTACGAGCAGTACTTC. This chain joins TRBV9 and TRBJ2-7; D gene ambiguous. Per germline, CDR1 SGDLS and CDR2 YYNGEE. CDR3 size: 14 residues. Trimming took 0 bases from V and 3 from J, leaving 10 bases between them.

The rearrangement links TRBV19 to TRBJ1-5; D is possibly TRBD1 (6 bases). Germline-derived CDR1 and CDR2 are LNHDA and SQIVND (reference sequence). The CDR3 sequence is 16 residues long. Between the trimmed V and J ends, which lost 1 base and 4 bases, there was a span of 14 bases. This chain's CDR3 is CASSIAVQGVNQPQHF. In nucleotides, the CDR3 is TGTGCCAGTAGTATAGCAGTACAGGGTGTGAATCAGCCCCAGCATTTT.

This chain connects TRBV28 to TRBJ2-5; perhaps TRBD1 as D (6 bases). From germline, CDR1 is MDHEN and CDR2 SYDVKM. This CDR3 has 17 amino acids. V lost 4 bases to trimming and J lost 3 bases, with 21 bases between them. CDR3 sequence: CASSYGGAFGIKETQYF. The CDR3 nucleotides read TGTGCCAGCAGTTATGGGGGCGCCTTTGGGATCAAAGAGACCCAGTACTTC.

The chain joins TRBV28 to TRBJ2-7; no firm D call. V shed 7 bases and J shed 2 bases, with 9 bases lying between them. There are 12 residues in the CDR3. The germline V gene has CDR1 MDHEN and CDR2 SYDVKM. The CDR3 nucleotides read TGTGCCAGCACCACTACCGCCTACGAGCAGTACTTC. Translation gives CASTTTAYEQYF. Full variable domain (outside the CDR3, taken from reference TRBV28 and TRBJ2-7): DVKVTQSSRYLVKRTGEKVFLECVQDMDHENMFWYRQDPGLGLRLIYFSYDVKMKEKGDIPEGYSVSREKKERFSLILESASTNQTSMYLCASTTTAYEQYFGPGTRLTVT.

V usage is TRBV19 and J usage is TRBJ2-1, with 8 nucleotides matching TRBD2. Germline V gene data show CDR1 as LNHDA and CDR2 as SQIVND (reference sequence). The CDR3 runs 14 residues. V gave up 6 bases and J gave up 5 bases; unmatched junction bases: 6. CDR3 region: CASRKSGRNNEQFF. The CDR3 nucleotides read TGTGCCAGTAGAAAAAGCGGGAGAAACAATGAGCAGTTCTTC.

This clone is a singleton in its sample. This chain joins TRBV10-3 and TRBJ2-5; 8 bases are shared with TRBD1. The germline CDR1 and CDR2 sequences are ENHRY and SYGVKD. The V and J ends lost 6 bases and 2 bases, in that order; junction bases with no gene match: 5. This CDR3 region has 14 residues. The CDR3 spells CAIRAQGVQETQYF. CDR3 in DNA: TGTGCCATCAGAGCACAGGGGGTTCAAGAGACCCAGTACTTC.

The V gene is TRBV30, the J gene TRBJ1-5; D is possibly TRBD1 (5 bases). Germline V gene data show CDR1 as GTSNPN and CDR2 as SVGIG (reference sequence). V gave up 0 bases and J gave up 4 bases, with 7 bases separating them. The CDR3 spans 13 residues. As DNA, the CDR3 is TGTGCCTGGAGTGTGGGGGGAAATCAGCCCCAGCATTTT. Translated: CAWSVGGNQPQHF.